The rows below give T cell receptor beta chains drawn from one sample of a study of cytomegalovirus exposure and HLA in healthy donors. Only in-frame clones appear in the TCRdb table, and some are missing; sequencing was by immunoSEQ multiplex PCR. This table has approximately 50,000 clones, roughly three fifths appearing once. The specimen sequenced was PBMCs. The receptors derive from a human donor in good health. Each CDR3 is given with its conserved first and last residue.

CDR3 length | J gene | V gene | CDR3 protein
13 | TRBJ2-1 | TRBV4-1 | CASSLYGGDEQFF
14 | TRBJ1-5 | TRBV19 | CASSDRGGFQPQHF
15 | TRBJ1-5 | TRBV30 | CAWSVGTYSNQPQHF
18 | TRBJ2-4 | TRBV4-3 | CASSQDSFLAGGPNIQYF
14 | TRBJ2-7 | TRBV2 | CASRRRDPGYEQYF
14 | TRBJ1-4 | TRBV10-3 | CAISEGQGGEKLFF
17 | TRBJ1-5 | TRBV4-1 | CASSSGTGIWSNQPQHF
14 | TRBJ2-7 | TRBV6-5 | CACSYARESYEQYF
12 | TRBJ1-2 | TRBV19 | CASSIPQGWGTF
14 | TRBJ2-7 | TRBV25-1 | CASTHETSSYEQYF
14 | TRBJ2-1 | TRBV7-8 | CASSAVGGLSEQFF
19 | . | TRBV21-1 | CASSICTVVGGQGYYEQYF
18 | TRBJ1-5 | TRBV14 | CASSQDSVPRVGNQPQHF
14 | TRBJ1-1 | TRBV9 | CASSPEGGDTEAFF
12 | TRBJ2-7 | TRBV30 | CASGQGNYEQYF
15 | TRBJ2-3 | TRBV7-3 | CASSRIQGGTDTQYF
14 | TRBJ1-2 | TRBV2 | CASKNPPGNYGYTF
13 | TRBJ1-5 | TRBV30 | CAYQLDFNQPQHF
17 | TRBJ1-6 | TRBV28 | CASSLSGPSSYNSPLHF
14 | TRBJ1-6 | TRBV13 | CASSLGLKHSPLHF
15 | TRBJ2-3 | TRBV5-1 | CASSRLTDFTDTQYF
13 | TRBJ1-5 | TRBV30 | CAWGRQGGQPQHF
15 | TRBJ1-2 | TRBV5-1 | CASSSVPGGDYGYTF
12 | TRBJ1-6 | TRBV27 | CASSRENSPLHF